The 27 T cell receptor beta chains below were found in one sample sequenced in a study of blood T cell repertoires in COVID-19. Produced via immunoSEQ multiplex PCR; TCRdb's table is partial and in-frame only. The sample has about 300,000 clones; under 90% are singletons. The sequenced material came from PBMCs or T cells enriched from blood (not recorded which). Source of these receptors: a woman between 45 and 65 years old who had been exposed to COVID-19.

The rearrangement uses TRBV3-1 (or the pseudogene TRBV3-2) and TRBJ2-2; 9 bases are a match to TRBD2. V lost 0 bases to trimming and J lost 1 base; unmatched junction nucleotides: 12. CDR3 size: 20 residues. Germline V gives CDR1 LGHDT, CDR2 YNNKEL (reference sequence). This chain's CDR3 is CASSQDLEVAGAGNTGELFF. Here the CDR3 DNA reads TGTGCCAGCAGCCAAGATCTTGAGGTAGCGGGGGCCGGGAACACCGGGGAGCTGTTTTTT.

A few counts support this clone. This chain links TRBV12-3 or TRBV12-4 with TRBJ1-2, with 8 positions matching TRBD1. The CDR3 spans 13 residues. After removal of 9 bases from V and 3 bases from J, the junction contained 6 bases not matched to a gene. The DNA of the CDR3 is TGTGCCAGTGTACCGGGACAGGACTATGGCTACACCTTC. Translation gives CASVPGQDYGYTF.

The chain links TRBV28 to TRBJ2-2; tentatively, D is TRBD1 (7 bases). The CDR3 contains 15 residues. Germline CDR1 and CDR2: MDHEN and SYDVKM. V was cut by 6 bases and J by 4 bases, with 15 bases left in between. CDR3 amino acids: CASSEGGQFTGELFF. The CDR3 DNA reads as TGTGCCAGCAGCGAGGGGGGACAGTTCACCGGGGAGCTGTTTTTT. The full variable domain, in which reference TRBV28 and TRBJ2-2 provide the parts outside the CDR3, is DVKVTQSSRYLVKRTGEKVFLECVQDMDHENMFWYRQDPGLGLRLIYFSYDVKMKEKGDIPEGYSVSREKKERFSLILESASTNQTSMYLCASSEGGQFTGELFFGEGSRLTVL.

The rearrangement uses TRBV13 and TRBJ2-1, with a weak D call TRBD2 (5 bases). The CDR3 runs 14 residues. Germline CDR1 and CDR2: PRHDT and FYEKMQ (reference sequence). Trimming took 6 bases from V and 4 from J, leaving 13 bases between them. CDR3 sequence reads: CASSNLAPYNEQFF. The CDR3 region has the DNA TGTGCCAGCAGTAATCTAGCCCCGTACAATGAGCAGTTCTTC.

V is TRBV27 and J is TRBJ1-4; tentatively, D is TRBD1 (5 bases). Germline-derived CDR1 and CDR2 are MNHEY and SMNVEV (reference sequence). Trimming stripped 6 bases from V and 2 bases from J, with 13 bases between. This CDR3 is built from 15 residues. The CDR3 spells CASRHRSPTNEKLFF. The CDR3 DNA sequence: TGTGCCAGCAGGCACAGGTCCCCGACTAATGAAAAACTGTTTTTT.

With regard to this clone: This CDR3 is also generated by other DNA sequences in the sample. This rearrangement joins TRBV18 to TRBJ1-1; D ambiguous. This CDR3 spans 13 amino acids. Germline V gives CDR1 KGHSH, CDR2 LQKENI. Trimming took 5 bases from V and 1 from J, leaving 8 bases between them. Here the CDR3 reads CASSGTQNTEAFF. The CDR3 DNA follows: TGTGCCAGCTCAGGCACCCAGAACACTGAAGCTTTCTTT.

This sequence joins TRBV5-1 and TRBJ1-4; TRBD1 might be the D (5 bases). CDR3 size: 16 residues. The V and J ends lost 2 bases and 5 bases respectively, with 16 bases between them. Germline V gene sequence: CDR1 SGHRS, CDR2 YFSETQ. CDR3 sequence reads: CASSFWGGTPNEKLFF. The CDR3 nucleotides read TGCGCCAGCAGCTTTTGGGGAGGGACGCCAAATGAAAAACTGTTTTTT.

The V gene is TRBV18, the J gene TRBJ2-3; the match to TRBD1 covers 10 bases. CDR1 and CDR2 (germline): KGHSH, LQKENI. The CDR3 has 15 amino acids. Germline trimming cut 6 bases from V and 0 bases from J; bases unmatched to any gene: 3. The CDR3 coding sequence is TGTGCCAGCTCCCCGACAGGGGGCAGCACAGATACGCAGTATTTT. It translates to CASSPTGGSTDTQYF.

The CDR3 DNA sequence: TGTGCCAGCAGCAAGTATACGGGGTCTACGAGCCGGACCGATACGCAGTATTTT. Its protein product is CASSKYTGSTSRTDTQYF. The V call is TRBV5-5, the J call TRBJ2-3; the D gene is possibly TRBD2 (5 bases). V shed 4 bases and J shed 6 bases, with 27 bases lying between them. The CDR3 is 18 residues long. The V gene's germline CDR1 is SGHKS and CDR2 YYEKEE (reference sequence).

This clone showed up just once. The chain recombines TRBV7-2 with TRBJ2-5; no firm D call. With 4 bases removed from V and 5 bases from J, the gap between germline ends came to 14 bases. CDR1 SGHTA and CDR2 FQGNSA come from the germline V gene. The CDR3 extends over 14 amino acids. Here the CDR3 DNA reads TGTGCCAGCAGCTCCCCTATCTACGCGGAGACCCAGTACTTC. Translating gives CASSSPIYAETQYF.

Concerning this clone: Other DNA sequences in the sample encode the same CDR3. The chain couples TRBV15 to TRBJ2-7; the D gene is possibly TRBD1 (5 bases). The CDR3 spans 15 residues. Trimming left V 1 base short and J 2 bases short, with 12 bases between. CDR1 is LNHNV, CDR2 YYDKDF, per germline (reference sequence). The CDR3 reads CATSRGSQGTYEQYF. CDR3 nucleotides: TGTGCCACCAGCAGAGGATCGCAGGGCACCTACGAGCAGTACTTC.

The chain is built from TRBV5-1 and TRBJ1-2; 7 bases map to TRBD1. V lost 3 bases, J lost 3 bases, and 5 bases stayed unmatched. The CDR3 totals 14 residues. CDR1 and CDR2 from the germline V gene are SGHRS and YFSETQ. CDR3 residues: CASSSTGDHYGYTF. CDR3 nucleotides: TGCGCCAGCAGCTCCACAGGGGACCACTATGGCTACACCTTC.

In nucleotides, the CDR3 is TGTGCCAGCTCACCGATCGGACAGGGTGAATCACCCCTCCACTTT. Residues: CASSPIGQGESPLHF. The rearrangement uses TRBV18 and TRBJ1-6; TRBD1 agrees at 8 bases. This CDR3 contains 15 residues. The V and J ends lost 3 bases and 10 bases, in that order; junction bases with no gene match: 8. The germline V gene encodes CDR1 KGHSH and CDR2 LQKENI.

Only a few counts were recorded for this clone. CDR3 loop: CASSLPKASNTEAFF. The CDR3 bases are TGCGCCAGCAGCTTGCCGAAAGCCTCGAACACTGAAGCTTTCTTT. J is TRBJ1-1 and V is TRBV5-1; D is uncertain. The CDR3 has 15 residues. V lost 1 base, J lost 1 base, and 11 bases lay in between. Germline CDR1 SGHRS, CDR2 YFSETQ.

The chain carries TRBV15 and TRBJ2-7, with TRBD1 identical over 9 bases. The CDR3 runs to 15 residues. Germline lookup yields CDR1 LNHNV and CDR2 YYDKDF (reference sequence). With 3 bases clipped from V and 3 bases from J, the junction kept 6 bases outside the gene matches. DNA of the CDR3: TGTGCCACCAGCAGGACCGGGACAGGGTACTACGAGCAGTACTTC. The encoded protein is CATSRTGTGYYEQYF. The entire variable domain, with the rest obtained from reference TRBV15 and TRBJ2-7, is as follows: DAMVIQNPRYQVTQFGKPVTLSCSQTLNHNVMYWYQQKSSQAPKLLFHYYDKDFNNEADTPDNFQSRRPNTSFCFLDIRSPGLGDTAMYLCATSRTGTGYYEQYFGPGTRLTVT.

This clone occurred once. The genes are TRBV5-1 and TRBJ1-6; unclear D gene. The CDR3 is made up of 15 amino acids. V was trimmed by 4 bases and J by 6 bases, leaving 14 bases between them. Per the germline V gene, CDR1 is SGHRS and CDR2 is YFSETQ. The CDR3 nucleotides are TGCGCCAGCAGCCTGCTTGACGGGAGTAATTCACCCCTCCACTTT. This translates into CASSLLDGSNSPLHF.

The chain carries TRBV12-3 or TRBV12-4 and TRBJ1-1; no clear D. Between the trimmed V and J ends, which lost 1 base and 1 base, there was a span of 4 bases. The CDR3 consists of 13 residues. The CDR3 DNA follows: TGTGCCAGCAGTTTAGGGCAGAACACTGAAGCTTTCTTT. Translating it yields CASSLGQNTEAFF.

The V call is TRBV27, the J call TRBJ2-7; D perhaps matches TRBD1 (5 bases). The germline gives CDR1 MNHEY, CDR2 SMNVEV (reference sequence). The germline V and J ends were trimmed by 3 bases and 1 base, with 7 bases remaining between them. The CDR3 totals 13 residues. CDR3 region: CASSFQGSYEQYF. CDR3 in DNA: TGTGCCAGCAGTTTTCAGGGATCCTACGAGCAGTACTTC.

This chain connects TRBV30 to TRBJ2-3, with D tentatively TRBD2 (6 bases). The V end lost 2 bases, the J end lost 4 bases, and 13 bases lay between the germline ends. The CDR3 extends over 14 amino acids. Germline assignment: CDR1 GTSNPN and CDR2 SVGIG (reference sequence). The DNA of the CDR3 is TGTGCCTGGAGTTCTGGGGCGGGGCCAGATACGCAGTATTTT. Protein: CAWSSGAGPDTQYF.

The CDR3 region is CASSPLGQGAKETQYF. The CDR3, as DNA: TGTGCCAGCTCACCACTTGGACAGGGGGCAAAAGAGACCCAGTACTTC. The V gene is TRBV18, the J gene TRBJ2-5; 11 nucleotides match TRBD1. CDR3 length equals 16 residues. Trimming cost V 1 base and J 3 bases; bases outside gene matches: 4. From germline, CDR1 is KGHSH and CDR2 LQKENI. The entire variable domain, with the rest obtained from reference TRBV18 and TRBJ2-5, is as follows: NAGVMQNPRHLVRRRGQEARLRCSPMKGHSHVYWYRQLPEEGLKFMVYLQKENIIDESGMPKERFSAEFPKEGPSILRIQQVVRGDSAAYFCASSPLGQGAKETQYFGPGTRLLVL.

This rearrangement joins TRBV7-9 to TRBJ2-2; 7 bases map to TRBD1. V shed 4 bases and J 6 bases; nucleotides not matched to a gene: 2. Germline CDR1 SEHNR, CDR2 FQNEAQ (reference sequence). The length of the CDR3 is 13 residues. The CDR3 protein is CASSWDRAGELFF. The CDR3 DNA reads TGTGCCAGCAGCTGGGACAGAGCCGGGGAGCTGTTTTTT.

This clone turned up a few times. The chain's CDR3 is CASSPGQPNEKLFF. Written as DNA, the CDR3 is TGTGCCAGCTCACCAGGACAGCCGAATGAAAAACTGTTTTTT. The chain combines TRBV18 with TRBJ1-4, with a tentative D call TRBD1 (6 bases). The germline gives CDR1 KGHSH, CDR2 LQKENI. The CDR3 has 14 amino acids. Trimming shortened V by 2 bases and J by 5 bases, and 9 bases separated the two germline ends.

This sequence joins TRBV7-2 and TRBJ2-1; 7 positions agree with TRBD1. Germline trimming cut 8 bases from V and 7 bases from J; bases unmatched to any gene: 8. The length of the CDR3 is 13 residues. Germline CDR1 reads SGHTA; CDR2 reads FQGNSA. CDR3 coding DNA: TGTGCCAGCCGACCACCACAGGGGAATGAGCAGTTCTTC. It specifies CASRPPQGNEQFF. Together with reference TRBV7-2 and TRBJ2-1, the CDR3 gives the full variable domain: GAGVSQSPSNKVTEKGKDVELRCDPISGHTALYWYRQSLGQGLEFLIYFQGNSAPDKSGLPSDRFSAERTGGSVSTLTIQRTQQEDSAVYLCASRPPQGNEQFFGPGTRLTVL.

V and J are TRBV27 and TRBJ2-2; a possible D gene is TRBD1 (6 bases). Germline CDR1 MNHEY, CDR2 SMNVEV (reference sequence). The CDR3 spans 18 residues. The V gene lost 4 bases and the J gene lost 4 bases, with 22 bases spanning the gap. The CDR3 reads CASSSTVTTTGPTGELFF. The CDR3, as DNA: TGTGCCAGCAGTTCCACCGTCACCACGACAGGACCCACCGGGGAGCTGTTTTTT.

The CDR3 DNA is TGTGCCAGCAGTGGGACAGGGTTGGGTCAGCCCCAGCATTTT. It translates to CASSGTGLGQPQHF. This chain links TRBV2 with TRBJ1-5, with 8 bases aligning to TRBD1. Germline V CDR1 and CDR2: SNHLY, FYNNEI. J lost 6 bases, V lost 4 bases, and 5 bases had no gene match. The CDR3 loop spans 14 amino acids.

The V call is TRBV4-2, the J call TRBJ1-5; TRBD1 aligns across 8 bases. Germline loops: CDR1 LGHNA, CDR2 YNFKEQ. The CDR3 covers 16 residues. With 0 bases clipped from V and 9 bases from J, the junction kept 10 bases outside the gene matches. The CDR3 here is CASSQDLGQETGPQHF. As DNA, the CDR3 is TGTGCCAGCAGCCAAGATCTGGGACAGGAAACCGGGCCCCAGCATTTT.

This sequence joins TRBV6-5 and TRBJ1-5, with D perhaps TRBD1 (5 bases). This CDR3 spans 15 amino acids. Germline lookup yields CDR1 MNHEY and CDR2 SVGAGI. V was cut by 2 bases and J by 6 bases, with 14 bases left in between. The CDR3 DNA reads TGTGCCAGCAGTTACAGCGGGACCCACCGTCAGCCCCAGCATTTT. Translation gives CASSYSGTHRQPQHF.